This T cell receptor beta chain was retrieved from a study of shared clonotypes between healthy human individuals. The assay was immunoSEQ multiplex PCR, and TCRdb's table has in-frame clones only and misses some. The sample gives a few hundred thousand clones, around 78% of which show up once; around 13% is in the top ten. V gave up 3 bases and J gave up 0 bases; unmatched junction bases: 3. The CDR3 has 15 amino acids. Germline values: CDR1 SGHVS, CDR2 FNYEAQ. The TCR sequence derives from a middle-aged woman in good health. Some clones in this sample may be carry-over from other donors' samples. This chain links TRBV7-6 with TRBJ2-7, with 9 bases matching TRBD2. The specimen was PBMCs. The CDR3 loop is CASSLTSGSSYEQYF. DNA of the CDR3: TGTGCCAGCAGCTTGACTAGCGGTAGCTCCTACGAGCAGTACTTC.